The clone carrying this T cell receptor beta chain was seen only a few times. As yet, its antigen is unknown. Per germline, CDR1 SEHNR and CDR2 FQNEAQ (reference sequence). V dropped 0 bases and J dropped 3 bases, with 14 bases sitting between them. The CDR3 has 17 residues. This sample is part of a study of identical twins. Findings of the study overall: With beta out-of-frame sequences, excess sharing by twins was weaker.

TCRdb itself ran the 5' RACE reads through MiXCR, one entry per CDR3 protein. The data contain some 300,000 distinct CDR3 sequences, roughly an eighth of them seen just once; the ten biggest clones take up roughly 7.8%. The data also belong to a second study, concerning yellow fever vaccine responses in identical twins.

The sequence derives from a woman younger than 35 in good health. J is TRBJ2-2 and V is TRBV7-9, with D unclear. Input material: CD8+ T cells sorted from blood. The CDR3 DNA is TGTGCCAGCAGCTTAGCGGATTTGGGCAGCTACACCGGGGAGCTGTTTTTT. Its translation is CASSLADLGSYTGELFF.